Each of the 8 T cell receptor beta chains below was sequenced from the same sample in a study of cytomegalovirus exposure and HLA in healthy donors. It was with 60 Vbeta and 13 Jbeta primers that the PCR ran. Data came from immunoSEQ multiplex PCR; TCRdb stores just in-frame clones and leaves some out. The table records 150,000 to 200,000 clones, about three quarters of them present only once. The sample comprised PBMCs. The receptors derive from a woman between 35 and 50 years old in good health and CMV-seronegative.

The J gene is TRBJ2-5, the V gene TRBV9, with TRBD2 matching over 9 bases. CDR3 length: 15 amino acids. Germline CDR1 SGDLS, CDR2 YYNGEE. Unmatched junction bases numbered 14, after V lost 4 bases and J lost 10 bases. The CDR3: CASSLEPAGGVNQYF. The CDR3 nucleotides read TGTGCCAGCAGCCTGGAACCCGCGGGAGGGGTCAACCAGTACTTC.

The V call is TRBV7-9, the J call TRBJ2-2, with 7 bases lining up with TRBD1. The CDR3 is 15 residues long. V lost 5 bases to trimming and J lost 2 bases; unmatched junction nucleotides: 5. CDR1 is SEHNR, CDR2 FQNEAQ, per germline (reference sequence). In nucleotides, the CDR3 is TGTGCCAGCAGCCCAGGGGGTCCCAACACCGGGGAGCTGTTTTTT. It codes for CASSPGGPNTGELFF.

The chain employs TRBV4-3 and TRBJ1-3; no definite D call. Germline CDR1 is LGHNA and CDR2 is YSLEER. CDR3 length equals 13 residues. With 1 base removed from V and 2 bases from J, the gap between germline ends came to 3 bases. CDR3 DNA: TGCGCCAGCAGCCAAGTCACTGGAAACACCATATATTTT. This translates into CASSQVTGNTIYF.

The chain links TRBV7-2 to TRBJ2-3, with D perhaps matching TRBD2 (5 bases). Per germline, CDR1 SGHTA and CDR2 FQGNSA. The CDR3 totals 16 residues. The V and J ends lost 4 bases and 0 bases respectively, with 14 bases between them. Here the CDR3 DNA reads TGTGCCAGCAGCTCCCTGGGCGGGTTTAGCACAGATACGCAGTATTTT. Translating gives CASSSLGGFSTDTQYF. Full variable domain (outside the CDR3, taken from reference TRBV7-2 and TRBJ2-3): GAGVSQSPSNKVTEKGKDVELRCDPISGHTALYWYRQSLGQGLEFLIYFQGNSAPDKSGLPSDRFSAERTGGSVSTLTIQRTQQEDSAVYLCASSSLGGFSTDTQYFGPGTRLTVL.

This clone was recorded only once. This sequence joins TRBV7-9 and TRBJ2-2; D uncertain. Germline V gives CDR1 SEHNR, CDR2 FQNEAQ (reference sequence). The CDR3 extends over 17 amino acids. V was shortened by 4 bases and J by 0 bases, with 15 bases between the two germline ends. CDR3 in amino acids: CASSSPPWQTNTGELFF. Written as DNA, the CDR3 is TGTGCCAGCAGCTCCCCCCCTTGGCAGACGAACACCGGGGAGCTGTTTTTT.

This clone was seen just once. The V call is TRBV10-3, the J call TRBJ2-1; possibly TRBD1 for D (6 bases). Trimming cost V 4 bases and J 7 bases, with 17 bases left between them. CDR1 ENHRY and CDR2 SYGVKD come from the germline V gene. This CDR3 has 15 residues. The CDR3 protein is CAISGARQGTNEQFF. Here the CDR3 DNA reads TGTGCCATCAGTGGGGCTAGGCAAGGGACAAATGAGCAGTTCTTC.

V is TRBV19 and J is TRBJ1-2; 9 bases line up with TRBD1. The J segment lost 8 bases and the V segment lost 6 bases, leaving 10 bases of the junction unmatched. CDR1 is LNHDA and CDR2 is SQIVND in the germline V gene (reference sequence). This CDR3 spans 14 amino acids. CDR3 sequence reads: CASSATGGAGGYTF. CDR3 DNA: TGTGCCAGTAGCGCCACAGGGGGCGCGGGGGGCTACACCTTC.

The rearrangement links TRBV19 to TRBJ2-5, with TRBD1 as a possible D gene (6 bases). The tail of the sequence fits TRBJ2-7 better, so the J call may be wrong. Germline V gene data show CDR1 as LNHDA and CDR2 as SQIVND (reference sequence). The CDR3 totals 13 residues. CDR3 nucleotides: TGTGCCAGCGCCCCCAGGGGTGGGTACGAGCAGTACTTC. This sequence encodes CASAPRGGYEQYF.